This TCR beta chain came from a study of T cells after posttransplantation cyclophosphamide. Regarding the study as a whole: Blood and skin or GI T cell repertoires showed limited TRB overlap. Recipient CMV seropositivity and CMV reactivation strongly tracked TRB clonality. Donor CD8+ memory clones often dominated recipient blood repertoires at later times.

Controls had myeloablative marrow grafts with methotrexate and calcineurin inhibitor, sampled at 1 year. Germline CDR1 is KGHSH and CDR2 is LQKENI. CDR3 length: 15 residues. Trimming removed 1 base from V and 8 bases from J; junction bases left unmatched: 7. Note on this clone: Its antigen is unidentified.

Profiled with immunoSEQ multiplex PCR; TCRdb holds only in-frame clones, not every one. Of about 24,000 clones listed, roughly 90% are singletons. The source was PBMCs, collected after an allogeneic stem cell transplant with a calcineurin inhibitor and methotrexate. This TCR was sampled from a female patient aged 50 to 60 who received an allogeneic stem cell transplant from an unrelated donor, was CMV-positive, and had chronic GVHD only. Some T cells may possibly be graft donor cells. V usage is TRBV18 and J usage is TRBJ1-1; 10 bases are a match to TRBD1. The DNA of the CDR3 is TGTGCCAGCTCACCACTAACGGACAGGGGGTCCGAAGCTTTCTTT. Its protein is CASSPLTDRGSEAFF. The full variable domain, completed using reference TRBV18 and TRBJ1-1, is NAGVMQNPRHLVRRRGQEARLRCSPMKGHSHVYWYRQLPEEGLKFMVYLQKENIIDESGMPKERFSAEFPKEGPSILRIQQVVRGDSAAYFCASSPLTDRGSEAFFGQGTRLTVV.